These 10 T cell receptor beta chains were all obtained from the same sample, sequenced in a study of blood T cell repertoires in COVID-19 (dated by TCRdb to 2020 to 2022). Preparation of the library involved the immunoSEQ multiplex PCR assay. Entries here come from immuneACCESS through TCRdb and include only in-frame sequences with V and J called. Some clones fail to appear in such tables; in the studies checked, an unresolved V gene covers under half of the shortfall, and the cause of the remainder is unknown. For this sample the table gives almost 200,000 clones, of which more than 80% were detected only once. The ten largest clones capture approximately 8.2% of the sample. Sequencing was carried out using PBMCs or T cells enriched from blood (not recorded which). The origin of the receptors is a woman between 18 and 29 years old who had recovered from COVID-19.

The table lists this clone with a count of one. The J gene is TRBJ2-5, the V gene TRBV7-6; 7 bases match TRBD2. V was pared by 2 bases and J by 6 bases, with 6 bases of the junction left unmatched. CDR3 length: 14 residues. Germline CDR1 and CDR2: SGHVS and FNYEAQ. CDR3 DNA: TGTGCCAGCAGCTTATCGACTAGCAGTAAGACCCAGTACTTC. This codes for CASSLSTSSKTQYF.

This clone was counted between two and nine times. The rearrangement joins TRBV7-9 to TRBJ1-2; 12 bases are a match to TRBD1. Unmatched junction bases numbered 5, after V lost 0 bases and J lost 0 bases. The CDR3 has 18 residues. CDR1 SEHNR and CDR2 FQNEAQ come from the germline V gene (reference sequence). The DNA of the CDR3 is TGTGCCAGCAGCTTAGCGCAGGGACAGGGGGCAACTAACTATGGCTACACCTTC. Encoded protein: CASSLAQGQGATNYGYTF.

Written as DNA, the CDR3 is TGTGCCAGCAGCGTGGACAGGTCTAATGAAAAACTGTTTTTT. Translating gives CASSVDRSNEKLFF. The J gene is TRBJ1-4, the V gene TRBV5-4, with 7 bases identical to TRBD1. This CDR3 is built from 14 residues. V lost 4 bases, J lost 3 bases, and 3 bases stayed unmatched. Looked up from germline, CDR1 is SGHNT and CDR2 is YYREEE (reference sequence). Based on the CDR3 plus reference TRBV5-4 and TRBJ1-4, the full variable domain is ETGVTQSPTHLIKTRGQQVTLRCSSQSGHNTVSWYQQALGQGPQFIFQYYREEENGRGNFPPRFSGLQFPNYSSELNVNALELDDSALYLCASSVDRSNEKLFFGSGTQLSVL.

J is TRBJ1-6 and V is TRBV10-3, with D uncertain. Germline values: CDR1 ENHRY, CDR2 SYGVKD. The CDR3 loop spans 13 amino acids. Trimming cost V 3 bases and J 7 bases, with 7 bases left between them. CDR3 sequence: CAISEERNSPLHF. The CDR3 nucleotides are TGTGCCATCAGTGAAGAGAGGAATTCACCCCTCCACTTT.

The chain uses TRBV5-1 and TRBJ1-2; 7 bases map to TRBD1. This CDR3 is built from 15 residues. V trimming: 0 bases; J trimming: 1 base; junction bases outside the gene matches: 3. CDR1 is SGHRS and CDR2 is YFSETQ in the germline V gene. The CDR3 spells CASSLGQGYNYGYTF. The CDR3 nucleotides read TGCGCCAGCAGCTTGGGACAGGGTTATAACTATGGCTACACCTTC.

The chain recombines TRBV11-2 with TRBJ2-5, with TRBD2 matching over 8 bases. The germline V gene has CDR1 SGHAT and CDR2 FQNNGV. This CDR3 region has 15 residues. J gave up 4 bases and V 2 bases, and 6 bases lay outside the gene matches. CDR3 protein: CASSLRVAGSETQYF. CDR3 coding DNA: TGTGCCAGCAGCTTAAGGGTAGCGGGGTCAGAGACCCAGTACTTC.

J is TRBJ2-1 and V is TRBV7-6; 12 nucleotides match TRBD1. CDR3 length: 15 amino acids. With 6 bases clipped from V and 8 bases from J, the junction kept 8 bases outside the gene matches. Germline CDR1 is SGHVS and CDR2 is FNYEAQ. The chain's CDR3 is CASSPGTGGAHEQFF. The DNA of the CDR3 is TGTGCCAGCAGTCCCGGGACAGGGGGCGCACATGAGCAGTTCTTC.

V gene TRBV5-1 combines with J gene TRBJ2-2; a weak D match, TRBD2 (5 bases). CDR1 is SGHRS and CDR2 is YFSETQ in the germline V gene. The CDR3 runs 15 residues. V was shortened by 2 bases and J by 4 bases, with 12 bases between the two germline ends. The CDR3 spells CASSFQTGFTGELFF. The DNA for the CDR3 is TGCGCCAGCAGCTTCCAAACGGGGTTCACCGGGGAGCTGTTTTTT.

The chain joins TRBV18 to TRBJ1-1; the match to TRBD1 covers 10 bases. In germline, CDR1 is KGHSH, CDR2 LQKENI. V trimming: 3 bases; J trimming: 1 base; junction bases outside the gene matches: 8. The CDR3 is 17 residues long. DNA of the CDR3: TGTGCCAGCTCACCCCTGCCGACAGGGGGCGGGAACACTGAAGCTTTCTTT. The encoded protein is CASSPLPTGGGNTEAFF.

This chain links TRBV4-1 with TRBJ1-2; D might be TRBD1 (6 bases). CDR3 length: 14 amino acids. Germline CDR1 and CDR2: MGHRA and YSYEKL. Between the trimmed V and J ends, which lost 4 bases and 3 bases, there was a span of 12 bases. CDR3 in DNA: TGCGCCAGCAGCCTCCGACAGGAGTACTATGGCTACACCTTC. Translating it yields CASSLRQEYYGYTF.